This entry lists 28 T cell receptor beta chains sequenced from one sample in a study of early T cells in non-severe SARS-CoV-2 infection. One entry per CDR3 protein results from TCRdb running MiXCR on the 5' RACE reads. The sample holds around 83,000 distinct CDR3 sequences, about 12% seen once. The sample was whole blood, taken at baseline. Receptors were obtained from an adult who was a healthcare worker with PCR-confirmed SARS-CoV-2 infection or an uninfected control (not recorded which).

The V call is TRBV20-1, the J call TRBJ2-2; D is unclear. There are 12 residues in the CDR3. Germline CDR1 DFQATT, CDR2 SNEGSKA (reference sequence). Trimming left V 3 bases short and J 6 bases short, with 8 bases between. CDR3 DNA sequence: TGCAGTGCTAGTAGGGTTGCCGGGGAGCTGTTTTTT. Its protein is CSASRVAGELFF.

V is TRBV3-1 and J is TRBJ2-1, with D unclear. CDR1 is LGHDT and CDR2 is YNNKEL in the germline V gene (reference sequence). The CDR3 runs to 12 residues. The V end was cut by 1 base, the J end by 8 bases, with 6 bases between. CDR3 in DNA: TGTGCCAGCAGCCAAGGGGTTTATGAGCAGTTCTTC. Translating it yields CASSQGVYEQFF.

The V and J genes are TRBV6-6 and TRBJ2-2; D is possibly TRBD1 (6 bases). Germline V gives CDR1 MNHNY, CDR2 SVGAGI (reference sequence). The germline V and J ends were trimmed by 5 bases and 0 bases, with 7 bases remaining between them. This CDR3 spans 14 amino acids. The CDR3 spells CASSRTANTGELFF. The CDR3 nucleotides read TGTGCCAGCAGTCGGACAGCGAACACCGGGGAGCTGTTTTTT.

This clonotype was seen ten or more times. The chain links TRBV6-2 or TRBV6-3 to TRBJ1-5; 7 bases agree with TRBD1. Per the germline V gene, CDR1 is MNHEY and CDR2 is SVGEGT. Trimming cost V 6 bases and J 4 bases; bases outside gene matches: 18. The CDR3 consists of 18 residues. The CDR3 loop is CASRPGQGERITNQPQHF. The CDR3 coding sequence is TGTGCCAGCAGGCCGGGGCAGGGGGAGAGAATTACGAATCAGCCCCAGCATTTT.

This clonotype was counted between two and nine times. The chain is built from TRBV5-1 and TRBJ2-1, with D possibly being TRBD1 (5 bases). Trimming left V 3 bases short and J 7 bases short, with 17 bases between. The CDR3 loop spans 15 amino acids. Germline CDR1 and CDR2: SGHRS and YFSETQ. CDR3 DNA: TGCGCCAGCAGCTCCCGCAGGGCGGTGGAAAATGAGCAGTTCTTC. Its translation: CASSSRRAVENEQFF.

With regard to this clonotype: With a much larger clone just one base away, this may be a read error. The genes are TRBV11-2 and TRBJ2-3, with D possibly matching TRBD2 (5 bases). The CDR3 covers 15 residues. Germline-derived CDR1 and CDR2 are SGHAT and FQNNGV. CDR3 nucleotide sequence: TGTGCCAGCAGCTTGCAAGCGGCCCCTACAGATATGCAGTATTTT. Translating gives CASSLQAAPTDMQYF. Together with reference TRBV11-2 and TRBJ2-3, the CDR3 gives the full variable domain: EAGVAQSPRYKIIEKRQSVAFWCNPISGHATLYWYQQILGQGPKLLIQFQNNGVVDDSQLPKDRFSAERLKGVDSTLKIQPAKLEDSAVYLCASSLQAAPTDMQYFGPGTRLTVL.

This clonotype was seen a few times. V usage is TRBV12-3 or TRBV12-4 and J usage is TRBJ1-5; TRBD1 is a possible D gene (5 bases). Trimming stripped 6 bases from V and 4 bases from J, with 13 bases between. The CDR3 sequence is 14 residues long. CDR3 sequence reads: CASRPGPLNQPQHF. The CDR3 DNA sequence: TGTGCCAGCAGGCCGGGACCCCTTAATCAGCCCCAGCATTTT.

This clonotype was observed a few times. The chain is built from TRBV5-1 and TRBJ1-6; D gene uncertain. This CDR3 is built from 14 residues. CDR1 and CDR2 from the germline V gene are SGHRS and YFSETQ. Trimming took off 0 bases at V and 7 bases at J, with 8 bases between the two ends. The CDR3 spells CASSLVGSNSPLHF. CDR3 DNA sequence: TGCGCCAGCAGCTTGGTAGGGTCCAATTCACCCCTCCACTTT.

The chain has TRBV20-1 and TRBJ2-3; D is possibly TRBD1 or TRBD2 (5 bases each). Per the germline V gene, CDR1 is DFQATT and CDR2 is SNEGSKA (reference sequence). With 3 bases removed from V and 3 bases from J, the gap between germline ends came to 7 bases. This CDR3 region has 12 residues. CDR3 nucleotide sequence: TGCAGTGCTAGCTGGGGGACAGATACGCAGTATTTT. Its protein product is CSASWGTDTQYF.

This chain connects TRBV12-3 or TRBV12-4 to TRBJ2-7, with D tentatively TRBD2 (5 bases). The CDR3 is 12 amino acids. CDR3 in DNA: TGTGACGCCTACCGGGATTTACGCGAGCAGTACTTC. Amino acids: CDAYRDLREQYF.

The CDR3 bases are TGTGCCAGCAGCCAGAGGGACAGAACGAACACCGGGGAGCTGTTTTTT. As protein: CASSQRDRTNTGELFF. The chain combines TRBV14 with TRBJ2-2; 7 bases match TRBD1. Per the germline V gene, CDR1 is SGHDN and CDR2 is FVKESK. The CDR3 totals 16 residues. V dropped 3 bases and J dropped 0; count of bases not matched to a gene: 4.

This clonotype was picked up a small number of times. The chain recombines TRBV7-9 with TRBJ1-3; D ambiguous. The germline gives CDR1 SEHNR, CDR2 FQNEAQ (reference sequence). Trimming left V 0 bases short and J 1 base short, with 13 bases between. The CDR3 totals 17 residues. CDR3 sequence reads: CASSLAGNRRSGNTIYF. The CDR3 DNA reads TGTGCCAGCAGCTTAGCGGGGAACCGTAGGTCTGGAAACACCATATATTTT.

This clonotype was seen at least ten times. The rearrangement uses TRBV5-1 and TRBJ1-1; D gene unclear. Per the germline V gene, CDR1 is SGHRS and CDR2 is YFSETQ. V was clipped by 1 base and J by 4 bases, with 14 bases between them. This CDR3 comprises 15 residues. The DNA for the CDR3 is TGCGCCAGCAGCTTGTTTCACGGTGGGAGCACTGAAGCTTTCTTT. Amino acid sequence: CASSLFHGGSTEAFF.

As concerns this clonotype: This may stem from a read error, because a much larger clone lies one nucleotide away. This rearrangement joins TRBV7-9 to TRBJ2-5; no clear D. The CDR3 extends over 13 amino acids. The V gene's germline CDR1 is SEHNR and CDR2 FQNEAQ (reference sequence). The CDR3 DNA is TGTGCCAGCAGCTTATACTCGCAAGGGACCCAGTACTTC. It encodes CASSLYSQGTQYF.

In its sample, this clonotype was seen many times. This chain uses TRBV20-1 with TRBJ2-1; 7 bases are shared with TRBD2. Germline values: CDR1 DFQATT, CDR2 SNEGSKA (reference sequence). This CDR3 region has 16 residues. Trimming at V came to 3 bases and at J to 9 bases, leaving 17 bases not matched to a gene. DNA for the CDR3: TGCAGTGCTAGCTCTACCCGGACTAGTTGGGTTAGTGAGCAGTTCTTC. Translation: CSASSTRTSWVSEQFF.

This clonotype has ten or more counts. This chain connects TRBV7-3 to TRBJ2-1; the D is unclear. This CDR3 has 13 residues. V lost 2 bases and J lost 2, with 4 bases in between. The V gene's germline CDR1 is SGHTA and CDR2 FQGTGA. CDR3 nucleotide sequence: TGTGCCAGCAGCTTAGGAGCCTACAATGAGCAGTTCTTC. Protein sequence: CASSLGAYNEQFF.

At least ten counts were recorded for this clonotype. The chain carries TRBV5-6 and TRBJ2-2; D may be TRBD1 (6 bases). CDR1 SGHDT and CDR2 YYEEEE come from the germline V gene. The CDR3 is 16 amino acids. Trimming pared 0 bases from V and 2 bases from J, leaving 11 bases between. The CDR3 protein is CASSLDGTLNTGELFF. DNA for the CDR3: TGTGCCAGCAGCTTGGATGGGACATTAAACACCGGGGAGCTGTTTTTT.

This clonotype showed up many times. J is TRBJ1-2 and V is TRBV28; 7 bases agree with TRBD1. The CDR3 length is 14 residues. Germline values: CDR1 MDHEN, CDR2 SYDVKM. The V segment lost 5 bases and the J segment 8 bases; nucleotides outside the gene matches: 11. The CDR3 reads CASSTQTGRLGYTF. In DNA form, the CDR3 reads TGTGCCAGCAGTACACAGACAGGGAGATTAGGCTACACCTTC.

There are a few counts of this clonotype. This CDR3 is CATSDVGRPSSGANVLTF. Here the CDR3 DNA reads TGTGCCACCAGTGATGTGGGCAGGCCGAGCTCTGGGGCCAACGTCCTGACTTTC. The gene calls are TRBV24-1 and TRBJ2-6; D remains unclear. V dropped 3 bases and J dropped 0 bases, with 14 bases sitting between them. In germline, CDR1 is KGHDR, CDR2 SFDVKD. The CDR3 totals 18 residues.

This clonotype was recorded a few times. The chain joins TRBV20-1 to TRBJ2-3, with D tentatively TRBD2 (6 bases). Germline loops: CDR1 DFQATT, CDR2 SNEGSKA (reference sequence). The CDR3 loop spans 15 amino acids. V was shortened by 5 bases and J by 6 bases, with 21 bases between the two germline ends. CDR3 nucleotide sequence: TGCAGTGCTCCCGTTGGAGGGAGAAGTGCTGATACGCAGTATTTT. This gives the protein CSAPVGGRSADTQYF.

The rearrangement uses TRBV30 and TRBJ1-3; TRBD1 is a possible D gene (5 bases). The germline gives CDR1 GTSNPN, CDR2 SVGIG (reference sequence). The CDR3 contains 13 residues. V was pared by 4 bases and J by 4 bases, with 11 bases between. CDR3 residues: CAWKWGVGNTIYF. CDR3 bases: TGTGCCTGGAAGTGGGGGGTAGGAAACACCATATATTTT.

The chain carries TRBV7-3 and TRBJ1-1, with 7 bases aligning to TRBD1. The CDR3 totals 13 residues. CDR1 and CDR2 from the germline V gene are SGHTA and FQGTGA. Trimming took 3 bases from V and 5 from J; bases not matched to a gene: 3. In DNA, the CDR3 is TGTGCCAGCAGCTTTAAGACAGGGACTGAAGCTTTCTTT. Its translation: CASSFKTGTEAFF.

This clonotype has ten or more counts. The gene calls are TRBV15 and TRBJ2-1; TRBD2 agrees at 8 bases. The CDR3 is 17 residues long. The germline V gene has CDR1 LNHNV and CDR2 YYDKDF (reference sequence). V gave up 4 bases and J gave up 8 bases; unmatched junction bases: 16. DNA of the CDR3: TGTGCCACCAGCACCACTAAGCGGGGGTTGACTTTCGATGAGCAGTTCTTC. Residues: CATSTTKRGLTFDEQFF. The variable domain in full, completed from reference TRBV15 and TRBJ2-1, reads DAMVIQNPRYQVTQFGKPVTLSCSQTLNHNVMYWYQQKSSQAPKLLFHYYDKDFNNEADTPDNFQSRRPNTSFCFLDIRSPGLGDTAMYLCATSTTKRGLTFDEQFFGPGTRLTVL.

The chain combines TRBV24-1 with TRBJ1-1; D possibly corresponds to TRBD1 (5 bases). The CDR3 is 15 residues long. The V and J ends lost 6 bases and 1 base respectively, with 14 bases between them. Per germline, CDR1 KGHDR and CDR2 SFDVKD. CDR3 protein: CATSMAGPPNTEAFF. CDR3 DNA sequence: TGTGCCACCAGTATGGCAGGGCCCCCGAACACTGAAGCTTTCTTT.

The sample holds a few counts of this clonotype. The rearrangement joins TRBV12-3 or TRBV12-4 to TRBJ2-4, with a possible D match to TRBD1 (6 bases). The CDR3 extends over 13 amino acids. Trimming cost V 6 bases and J 9 bases, with 15 bases left between them. CDR3 coding DNA: TGTGCCAGCAGACCCACAGGGTTAGGCATTCAGTACTTC. This gives the protein CASRPTGLGIQYF.

The sample holds many counts of this clonotype. The chain uses TRBV5-4 and TRBJ2-7, with 10 positions matching TRBD2. The germline V gene encodes CDR1 SGHNT and CDR2 YYREEE (reference sequence). V trimming: 4 bases; J trimming: 6 bases; junction bases outside the gene matches: 4. The CDR3 runs 13 residues. Here the CDR3 DNA reads TGTGCCAGCAGCCAGCGGGGGGGCCCCGAGCAGTACTTC. Translated, it gives CASSQRGGPEQYF.

This clonotype was seen ten or more times. The J gene is TRBJ1-1, the V gene TRBV7-9, with 12 bases matching TRBD1. CDR1 SEHNR and CDR2 FQNEAQ come from the germline V gene (reference sequence). Trimming at V came to 6 bases and at J to 1 base, leaving 9 bases not matched to a gene. This CDR3 has 17 amino acids. This CDR3 reads CASRPLGGQGANTEAFF. The CDR3 coding sequence is TGTGCCAGCAGACCTTTAGGGGGACAGGGGGCGAACACTGAAGCTTTCTTT.

The chain uses TRBV10-2 and TRBJ1-3; 7 bases map to TRBD1. This CDR3 has 16 residues. Germline CDR1 and CDR2: WSHSY and SAAADI. V shed 4 bases, J shed 3 bases, and the junction held 9 bases outside the gene matches. The CDR3 coding sequence is TGCGCCAGCAGTGTTGCAGGGGGTTCTAATGGAAACACCATATATTTT. Amino acid sequence: CASSVAGGSNGNTIYF.